This entry describes one TCR beta chain. What it recognizes is unknown. This CDR3 is 14 amino acids long. The ends were cut back, 3 bases at V and 0 bases at J, with 8 bases in the middle. The germline gives CDR1 MNHEY, CDR2 SMNVEV (reference sequence). Sequencing used immunoSEQ multiplex PCR; TCRdb keeps in-frame clones, though not all of them. Among roughly 66,000 clones listed, about nine tenths were seen once. This entry is derived from a study of Tregs in tolerant kidney transplant recipients. Findings and caveats of the study: Changing PCR primers prevented nucleotide comparison between some patients' samples.

Thawed PBMCs were FACS-sorted into unstimulated CD4+CD25+CD127- regulatory T cells, CD4+CD25- non-regulatory cells, CD4 and CD8 cells. The specimen was CD8+ T cells from blood, collected before the transplant. The clonotype was recovered from a human donor who received a combined kidney and bone marrow transplant. This rearrangement joins TRBV27 to TRBJ1-1; TRBD1 is a possible D gene (5 bases). CDR3 loop: CASSFSGMNTEAFF. The CDR3 coding sequence is TGTGCCAGCAGTTTCTCAGGGATGAACACTGAAGCTTTCTTT.